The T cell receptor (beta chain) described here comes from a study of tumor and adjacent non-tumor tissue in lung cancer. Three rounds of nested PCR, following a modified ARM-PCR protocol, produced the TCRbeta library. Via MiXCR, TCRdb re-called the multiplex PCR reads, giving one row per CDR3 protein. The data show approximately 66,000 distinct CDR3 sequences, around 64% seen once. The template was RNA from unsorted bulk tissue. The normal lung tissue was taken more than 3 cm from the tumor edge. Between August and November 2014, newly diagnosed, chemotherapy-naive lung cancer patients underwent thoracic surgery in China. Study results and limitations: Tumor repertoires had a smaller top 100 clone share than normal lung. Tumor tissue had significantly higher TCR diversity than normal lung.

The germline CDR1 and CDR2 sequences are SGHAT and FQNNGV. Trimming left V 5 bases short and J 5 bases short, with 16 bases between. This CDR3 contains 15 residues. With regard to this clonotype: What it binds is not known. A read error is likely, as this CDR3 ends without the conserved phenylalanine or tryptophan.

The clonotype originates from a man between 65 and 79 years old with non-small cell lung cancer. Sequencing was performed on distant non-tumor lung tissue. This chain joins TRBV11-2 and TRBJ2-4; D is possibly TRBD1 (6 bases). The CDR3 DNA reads TGTGCCAGCAGCCACCAGGGGTTACGGGAAAACATTCAGTACCTC. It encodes CASSHQGLRENIQYL.